The next 22 T cell receptor beta chains were all read from a single sample in a study of early T cells in non-severe SARS-CoV-2 infection. In TCRdb, the 5' RACE reads were re-called with MiXCR into one record per CDR3 protein. The sample shows fewer than 100,000 distinct CDR3 sequences, less than 15% of them seen only once. The source material was whole blood. The receptors shown here come from an adult who was a healthcare worker with PCR-confirmed SARS-CoV-2 infection or an uninfected control (not recorded which).

The table lists this clonotype with a few counts. This chain joins TRBV7-9 and TRBJ2-4; 8 positions match TRBD2. CDR1 is SEHNR, CDR2 FQNEAQ, per germline (reference sequence). The CDR3 is 14 amino acids. V trimming: 6 bases; J trimming: 11 bases; junction bases outside the gene matches: 12. The CDR3 sequence: CASSPGLAVLVQYF. CDR3 sequence (DNA): TGTGCCAGCAGTCCTGGACTAGCTGTGTTGGTTCAGTACTTC.

The V gene is TRBV25-1, the J gene TRBJ2-7; tentative D call: TRBD2 (6 bases). This CDR3 has 15 amino acids. Per the germline V gene, CDR1 is MGHDK and CDR2 is SYGVNS. Trimming pared 3 bases from V and 4 bases from J, leaving 16 bases between. The DNA of the CDR3 is TGTGCCAGCAGTGATAGTAGCGGCCCAATATACGAGCAGTACTTC. Protein: CASSDSSGPIYEQYF.

This clonotype was seen repeatedly, ten times or more. The chain combines TRBV5-1 with TRBJ2-1, with a tentative D call TRBD1 (6 bases). The germline V and J ends were trimmed by 4 bases and 7 bases, with 27 bases remaining between them. Germline V lookup: CDR1 SGHRS, CDR2 YFSETQ. This CDR3 spans 18 amino acids. The CDR3 sequence: CASSPAALKQGILNEQFF. As DNA, the CDR3 is TGCGCCAGCAGCCCCGCGGCCTTAAAACAGGGAATCTTGAATGAGCAGTTCTTC. Full variable domain (outside the CDR3, taken from reference TRBV5-1 and TRBJ2-1): KAGVTQTPRYLIKTRGQQVTLSCSPISGHRSVSWYQQTPGQGLQFLFEYFSETQRNKGNFPGRFSGRQFSNSRSEMNVSTLELGDSALYLCASSPAALKQGILNEQFFGPGTRLTVL.

The table lists this clonotype with many counts. The chain uses TRBV7-9 and TRBJ2-3, with a tentative D call TRBD1 (5 bases). This CDR3 spans 12 amino acids. In germline, CDR1 is SEHNR, CDR2 FQNEAQ (reference sequence). The V and J ends lost 10 bases and 0 bases respectively, with 8 bases between them. The DNA for the CDR3 is TGTGCCAAACAGGCTAGCACAGATACGCAGTATTTT. Translating gives CAKQASTDTQYF.

V is TRBV28 and J is TRBJ2-7; D possibly matches TRBD1 or TRBD2 (5 bases each). V lost 6 bases and J 3 bases, leaving 15 bases between the germline ends. This CDR3 spans 14 amino acids. CDR1 MDHEN and CDR2 SYDVKM come from the germline V gene. CDR3 sequence: CASSLTGPNYEQYF. The DNA of the CDR3 is TGTGCCAGCAGCCTCACGGGACCGAACTACGAGCAGTACTTC.

This clonotype appeared many times. The chain uses TRBV19 and TRBJ2-1; a possible D gene is TRBD2 (5 bases). Germline lookup yields CDR1 LNHDA and CDR2 SQIVND (reference sequence). The CDR3 is 11 amino acids. Deletions cut 4 bases from V and 14 bases from J, with 12 bases between. CDR3 amino acids: CASSRDSVEFF. As DNA, the CDR3 is TGTGCCAGTAGTAGGGATAGCGTTGAGTTCTTC.

The rearrangement uses TRBV12-3 or TRBV12-4 and TRBJ2-1; D not resolved. The CDR3 loop spans 13 amino acids. V lost 7 bases to trimming and J lost 4 bases, with 11 bases between them. The CDR3 nucleotides are TGTGCCAGCACTCTAGACCGGTACAATGAGCAGTTCTTC. Its protein product is CASTLDRYNEQFF.

With respect to this clonotype: Here the CDR3 omits its conserved ending phenylalanine or tryptophan, so a read error is the likely source. This chain links TRBV29-1 with TRBJ2-3; D remains unclear. This CDR3 is 10 amino acids long. Germline loops: CDR1 SQVTM, CDR2 ANQGSEA. V lost 5 bases, J lost 6 bases, and 6 bases lay in between. CDR3 sequence: CSVLVDTQYY. The DNA of the CDR3 is TGCAGCGTTCTCGTGGATACGCAGTATTAT.

The genes are TRBV6-1 and TRBJ2-2, with D unclear. Germline V gene sequence: CDR1 MNHNS, CDR2 SASEGT. CDR3 length: 13 residues. Trimming stripped 4 bases from V and 3 bases from J, with 6 bases between. CDR3 nucleotide sequence: TGTGCCAGCAGTGCTAGTCACACCGGGGAGCTGTTTTTT. The encoded protein is CASSASHTGELFF.

Of note for this clonotype: Just one base apart from a much larger clone, this may be a read error. The chain recombines TRBV10-3 with TRBJ2-7; TRBD2 aligns across 8 bases. The CDR3 is 13 amino acids. CDR1 and CDR2 (germline): ENHRY, SYGVKD. The CDR3 sequence is CAVARSSGTEHYF. DNA of the CDR3: TGTGCCGTCGCCAGGAGTAGCGGGACCGAGCATTACTTC.

The rearrangement uses TRBV20-1 and TRBJ2-3; 10 bases match TRBD2. Germline lookup yields CDR1 DFQATT and CDR2 SNEGSKA (reference sequence). Losses at the gene ends were 5 bases for V and 7 bases for J; bases not matched to a gene: 9. This CDR3 has 14 residues. CDR3 nucleotides: TGCAGTGCTCGGCGGTCTAGCGGGAGTTATACGCAGTATTTT. Its translation: CSARRSSGSYTQYF.

This chain links TRBV29-1 with TRBJ2-7; 9 bases map to TRBD2. Germline CDR1 is SQVTM and CDR2 is ANQGSEA. Trimming removed 3 bases from V and 6 bases from J; junction bases left unmatched: 15. This CDR3 comprises 16 residues. CDR3 DNA: TGCAGCGTTGACGGGGGTTTGGGACTAGCATCGGCCGAGCAGTACTTC. It codes for CSVDGGLGLASAEQYF.

This chain links TRBV6-2 or TRBV6-3 with TRBJ1-5; TRBD1 aligns across 8 bases. This CDR3 has 16 residues. V was pared by 6 bases and J by 6 bases, with 13 bases of the junction left unmatched. Germline V gives CDR1 MNHEY, CDR2 SVGEGT. The CDR3, as DNA: TGTGCCAGCAGCGAATCTCCAGACAGGGGCGGTCAGCCCCAGCATTTT. It is translated as CASSESPDRGGQPQHF.

In this sample, this clonotype turned up a few times. V usage is TRBV28 and J usage is TRBJ1-2, with D unresolved. Per the germline V gene, CDR1 is MDHEN and CDR2 is SYDVKM. Trimming shortened V by 2 bases and J by 4 bases, and 5 bases separated the two germline ends. The CDR3 runs to 12 residues. The CDR3 sequence is CASSLGSYGYTF. The CDR3 DNA follows: TGTGCCAGCAGTTTAGGGTCCTATGGCTACACCTTC.

This clonotype was recorded many times. The V and J genes are TRBV6-2 or TRBV6-3 and TRBJ1-5; D is unclear. Trimming removed 0 bases at V and 4 bases at J, with 10 bases between. From germline, CDR1 is MNHEY and CDR2 SVGEGT. The CDR3 contains 15 residues. CDR3 loop: CASSYSVQTNQPQHF. CDR3 bases: TGTGCCAGCAGTTACTCGGTACAGACAAATCAGCCCCAGCATTTT.

This clonotype came up many times. V and J are TRBV10-3 and TRBJ2-1; D gene unclear. Trimming removed 10 bases at V and 4 bases at J, with 8 bases between. The CDR3 spans 11 residues. CDR1 is ENHRY, CDR2 SYGVKD, per germline. DNA for the CDR3: TGTGCCACCAGCGAGTACAATGAGCAGTTCTTC. It codes for CATSEYNEQFF.

J is TRBJ2-5 and V is TRBV5-4; 9 nucleotides agree with TRBD2. Germline CDR1 is SGHNT and CDR2 is YYREEE (reference sequence). J lost 5 bases, V lost 6 bases, and 11 bases had no gene match. The CDR3 runs to 15 residues. The CDR3 DNA reads TGTGCCAGCACCCCCGCCCTGCGGGAGGGCGAGACCCAGTACTTC. Translating gives CASTPALREGETQYF.

The chain recombines TRBV19 with TRBJ1-2; 7 bases align to TRBD1. Germline assignment: CDR1 LNHDA and CDR2 SQIVND (reference sequence). Losses at the gene ends were 5 bases for V and 5 bases for J; bases not matched to a gene: 5. The CDR3 is made up of 13 amino acids. The CDR3 region is CASSRTGPYGYTF. The CDR3 bases are TGTGCCAGTAGTCGGACAGGACCTTATGGCTACACCTTC.

Many counts were recorded for this clonotype. CDR3 nucleotides: TGTGCCAGTAGCCCGCGGGGGGACGGGAGCTACGAGCAGTACTTC. Translated, it gives CASSPRGDGSYEQYF. This chain joins TRBV21-1 and TRBJ2-7; TRBD2, the table's D call, lacks a check against the DNA. TRBV21-1 has pseudogene status. There are 15 residues in the CDR3.

This clonotype has more than one count but fewer than ten. The V call is TRBV28, the J call TRBJ1-1; tentatively, D is TRBD1 (5 bases). Deletions cut 3 bases from V and 2 bases from J, with 16 bases between. Germline V gives CDR1 MDHEN, CDR2 SYDVKM. This CDR3 comprises 16 residues. CDR3 region: CASSFQQIDSNTEAFF. The DNA for the CDR3 is TGTGCCAGCAGTTTCCAGCAGATAGACAGTAACACTGAAGCTTTCTTT.

This clonotype was observed many times. The V and J genes are TRBV11-3 and TRBJ2-1; the D gene is possibly TRBD2 (6 bases). Trimming took off 3 bases at V and 2 bases at J, with 14 bases between the two ends. Germline V gene data show CDR1 as SGHNT and CDR2 as YENEEA. The CDR3 is made up of 16 amino acids. The CDR3, as DNA: TGTGCCAGCAGCTTTGCTAGGGGCGGGACCTACAATGAGCAGTTCTTC. Protein product: CASSFARGGTYNEQFF.

This clonotype was seen ten or more times. V is TRBV21-1 and J is TRBJ1-6; TRBD1 is taken as the D call from the table, unchecked against the DNA. TRBV21-1 is a pseudogene. The CDR3 spans 15 residues. This chain's CDR3 is CASSKSSPQGSPLHF. DNA of the CDR3: TGTGCCAGCAGCAAATCGAGCCCACAGGGATCACCCCTCCACTTT.